The 24 T cell receptor beta chains reported below all come from one sample, sequenced in a study of tumor-infiltrating lymphocytes in localized non-small cell lung cancer. Profiling relied on immunoSEQ multiplex PCR, and the TCRdb table lists in-frame clones only, not all of them. The sample includes 10,000 or so clones, 70% to 80% of them seen just once. The sequenced sample consisted of uninvolved lung tissue not adjacent to the tumor. All receptors derive from a human donor with non-small cell lung cancer.

The chain combines TRBV5-1 with TRBJ2-3, with TRBD1 identical over 9 bases. The CDR3 sequence is 17 residues long. The V gene's germline CDR1 is SGHRS and CDR2 YFSETQ. Trimming removed 4 bases from V and 0 bases from J; junction bases left unmatched: 9. The CDR3 is CASSVDRGASSTDTQYF. In nucleotides, the CDR3 is TGCGCCAGCAGCGTGGACAGGGGCGCCTCTAGCACAGATACGCAGTATTTT.

As to this clone: One end of the junction fails to match germline, which may point to a read error. The chain carries TRBV6-5 and TRBJ1-6; D gene uncertain. This CDR3 is 13 amino acids long. Germline CDR1 MNHEY, CDR2 SVGAGI. The CDR3 bases are TGTGCCAGCAGTTACTCGTCCGGTTCACGCCTCCACTTT. Amino acids: CASSYSSGSRLHF.

The chain links TRBV11-1 to TRBJ1-1; perhaps TRBD1 as D (5 bases). V lost 2 bases and J lost 8, with 15 bases in between. This CDR3 has 14 amino acids. Germline CDR1 is SGHAT and CDR2 is FQDESV (reference sequence). The CDR3 reads CASSLTGDGTEAFF. CDR3 nucleotide sequence: TGTGCCAGCAGCTTAACGGGGGACGGGACGGAAGCTTTCTTT.

This clone was detected only once. This rearrangement joins TRBV14 to TRBJ2-5, with a possible D match to TRBD1 (6 bases). The CDR3 length is 17 residues. V was trimmed by 1 base and J by 2 bases, leaving 17 bases between them. CDR1 is SGHDN, CDR2 FVKESK, per germline. The CDR3 DNA reads TGTGCCAGCAGCCAAGGGACGGCGGCAGGGGAACAAGAGACCCAGTACTTC. Amino acid sequence: CASSQGTAAGEQETQYF.

The chain links TRBV7-2 to TRBJ2-7, with D perhaps TRBD2 (6 bases). This CDR3 is built from 15 residues. Germline V gene lookup returns CDR1 SGHTA and CDR2 FQGNSA. The germline V and J ends were trimmed by 5 bases and 4 bases, with 18 bases remaining between them. The CDR3, as DNA: TGTGCCAGCAGCGCAAGCCGGGGGTTGGGGTACGAGCAGTACTTC. Its translation: CASSASRGLGYEQYF.

The chain is built from TRBV6-6 and TRBJ1-2; no definite D call. V shed 6 bases and J shed 4 bases, with 15 bases lying between them. CDR1 is MNHNY and CDR2 is SVGAGI in the germline V gene (reference sequence). This CDR3 is built from 14 residues. The CDR3 here is CASSPGQAFYGYTF. CDR3 bases: TGTGCCAGCAGCCCCGGGCAGGCCTTCTATGGCTACACCTTC.

The chain joins TRBV11-2 to TRBJ2-3, with D hard to call. V was clipped by 5 bases and J by 0 bases, with 15 bases between them. This CDR3 is built from 16 residues. Looked up from germline, CDR1 is SGHAT and CDR2 is FQNNGV. For the CDR3, the DNA is TGTGCCAGCAGCAGCTACTACTCCTCTAGCACAGATACGCAGTATTTT. Its translation: CASSSYYSSSTDTQYF. Complete variable domain (other parts from reference TRBV11-2 and TRBJ2-3): EAGVAQSPRYKIIEKRQSVAFWCNPISGHATLYWYQQILGQGPKLLIQFQNNGVVDDSQLPKDRFSAERLKGVDSTLKIQPAKLEDSAVYLCASSSYYSSSTDTQYFGPGTRLTVL.

V gene TRBV15 combines with J gene TRBJ1-1; D is uncertain. Germline V gives CDR1 LNHNV, CDR2 YYDKDF (reference sequence). This CDR3 contains 15 residues. Trimming shortened V by 1 base and J by 3 bases, and 12 bases separated the two germline ends. The DNA for the CDR3 is TGTGCCACCAGCAGAGGAGGACGGCGGGACACTGAAGCTTTCTTT. Amino acids: CATSRGGRRDTEAFF.

The chain carries TRBV28 and TRBJ2-7; perhaps TRBD1 as D (7 bases). Trimming removed 4 bases from V and 3 bases from J, with 16 bases in between. CDR3 size: 15 residues. Germline CDR1 reads MDHEN; CDR2 reads SYDVKM. The CDR3 spells CASSWVHRGGYEQYF. The CDR3 bases are TGTGCCAGCAGTTGGGTCCACAGGGGAGGCTACGAGCAGTACTTC.

V gene TRBV9 combines with J gene TRBJ1-6; 7 bases agree with TRBD1. Unmatched junction bases numbered 3, after V lost 3 bases and J lost 6 bases. The V gene's germline CDR1 is SGDLS and CDR2 YYNGEE. The CDR3 is 14 amino acids. The CDR3 DNA sequence: TGTGCCAGCAGCGAACAGGGGTTTAATTCACCCCTCCACTTT. It encodes CASSEQGFNSPLHF.

This clone was recorded once. This chain links TRBV7-8 with TRBJ1-2; D gene uncertain. The CDR3 runs to 16 residues. With 2 bases removed from V and 2 bases from J, the gap between germline ends came to 15 bases. Germline lookup yields CDR1 SGHVS and CDR2 FQNEAQ. The CDR3 sequence is CASSLRGEGTNYGYTF. The CDR3 DNA sequence: TGTGCCAGCAGCTTACGGGGTGAAGGAACAAACTATGGCTACACCTTC. The variable domain in full, with the rest retrieved from reference TRBV7-8 and TRBJ1-2, is GAGVSQSPRYKVAKRGQDVALRCDPISGHVSLFWYQQALGQGPEFLTYFQNEAQLDKSGLPSDRFFAERPEGSVSTLKIQRTQQEDSAVYLCASSLRGEGTNYGYTFGSGTRLTVV.

The rearrangement links TRBV7-2 to TRBJ2-6; maybe TRBD1 (5 bases). The length of the CDR3 is 16 residues. CDR1 is SGHTA, CDR2 FQGNSA, per germline. The V end was cut by 1 base, the J end by 7 bases, with 14 bases between. This CDR3 reads CASSLGAAGQANVLTF. CDR3 coding DNA: TGTGCCAGCAGCTTAGGGGCGGCAGGGCAAGCCAACGTCCTGACTTTC.

This clone is medium-sized within its sample. This CDR3 reads CASSILKTGGATYGYTF. CDR3 DNA: TGTGCCAGCAGTATCCTAAAAACAGGGGGCGCGACGTATGGCTACACCTTC. The chain links TRBV2 to TRBJ1-2, with 9 positions matching TRBD1. The trim removed 5 bases at V and 5 bases at J, leaving 15 bases unmatched. Per germline, CDR1 SNHLY and CDR2 FYNNEI. The CDR3 runs to 17 residues.

The J gene is TRBJ1-6, the V gene TRBV5-6; 7 bases match TRBD1. Losses at the gene ends were 2 bases for V and 9 bases for J; bases not matched to a gene: 8. Germline loops: CDR1 SGHDT, CDR2 YYEEEE. The CDR3 has 15 amino acids. CDR3 sequence (DNA): TGTGCCAGCAGCTTAGCGACAGGGTTTGGTTCACCCCTCCACTTT. This sequence encodes CASSLATGFGSPLHF.

The genes are TRBV11-2 and TRBJ1-6, with 9 bases matching TRBD1. The V and J ends lost 2 bases and 10 bases, in that order; junction bases with no gene match: 3. CDR1 is SGHAT, CDR2 FQNNGV, per germline. The CDR3 is 14 residues long. The CDR3 DNA sequence: TGTGCCAGCAGCTTAAGGACAGGGGAATCACCCCTCCACTTT. Its translation is CASSLRTGESPLHF.

This clone is labeled medium-sized. The CDR3 loop reads CASSPNTGYGYTF. DNA of the CDR3: TGTGCCAGCAGCCCGAACACTGGCTATGGCTACACCTTC. The V and J genes are TRBV7-9 and TRBJ1-2; no clear D. Trimming pared 5 bases from V and 4 bases from J, leaving 11 bases between. The germline V gene encodes CDR1 SEHNR and CDR2 FQNEAQ (reference sequence). The CDR3 has 13 amino acids.

This chain connects TRBV6-1 to TRBJ1-4; 10 bases are a match to TRBD1. This CDR3 has 15 residues. V lost 6 bases and J lost 4; bases outside the gene matches: 5. Germline assignment: CDR1 MNHNS and CDR2 SASEGT. CDR3 in DNA: TGTGCCAGCAGGGGGGGGACAGGGGTTAATGAAAAACTGTTTTTT. Protein: CASRGGTGVNEKLFF.

The chain recombines TRBV29-1 with TRBJ1-3; TRBD1 matches at 7 bases. V gave up 8 bases and J gave up 2 bases; unmatched junction bases: 3. The CDR3 sequence is 12 residues long. The V gene's germline CDR1 is SQVTM and CDR2 ANQGSEA. CDR3 DNA: TGCAGCTTTACAGGGGCTGGAAACACCATATATTTT. It specifies CSFTGAGNTIYF. Drawing the rest from reference TRBV29-1 and TRBJ1-3, the complete variable domain is SAVISQKPSRDICQRGTSLTIQCQVDSQVTMMFWYRQQPGQSLTLIATANQGSEATYESGFVIDKFPISRPNLTFSTLTVSNMSPEDSSIYLCSFTGAGNTIYFGEGSWLTVV.

This chain links TRBV7-9 with TRBJ2-5; D perhaps matches TRBD1 (5 bases). Trimming shortened V by 5 bases and J by 7 bases, and 11 bases separated the two germline ends. This CDR3 region has 12 residues. The germline CDR1 and CDR2 sequences are SEHNR and FQNEAQ (reference sequence). The CDR3 DNA is TGTGCCAGCAGCCGCGGTACAGGGACCCAGTACTTC. As protein: CASSRGTGTQYF.

The rearrangement joins TRBV5-8 to TRBJ2-3; no firm D call. The V end lost 2 bases, the J end lost 2 bases, and 6 bases lay between the germline ends. The germline CDR1 and CDR2 sequences are SGHTS and YDEGEE. The CDR3 has 13 residues. CDR3 DNA sequence: TGTGCCAGCAGCTTTTTTGTCACAGATACGCAGTATTTT. Translated: CASSFFVTDTQYF.

This chain uses TRBV2 with TRBJ1-5; D is unclear. Trimming shortened V by 5 bases and J by 4 bases, and 6 bases separated the two germline ends. Per the germline V gene, CDR1 is SNHLY and CDR2 is FYNNEI. This CDR3 is 12 amino acids long. For the CDR3, the DNA is TGTGCCAGCAGTTCGGGAAATCAGCCCCAGCATTTT. Protein sequence: CASSSGNQPQHF.

J is TRBJ2-6 and V is TRBV7-2, with D unclear. CDR3 size: 16 residues. V lost 3 bases and J 2 bases, leaving 11 bases between the germline ends. The germline CDR1 and CDR2 sequences are SGHTA and FQGNSA. The CDR3 sequence is CASSFGQDAGANVLTF. Written as DNA, the CDR3 is TGTGCCAGCAGCTTTGGCCAAGATGCTGGGGCCAACGTCCTGACTTTC. The full variable domain, its missing parts supplied by reference TRBV7-2 and TRBJ2-6, is GAGVSQSPSNKVTEKGKDVELRCDPISGHTALYWYRQSLGQGLEFLIYFQGNSAPDKSGLPSDRFSAERTGGSVSTLTIQRTQQEDSAVYLCASSFGQDAGANVLTFGAGSRLTVL.

The chain uses TRBV5-4 and TRBJ2-5; TRBD2 agrees at 7 bases. The CDR3 has 14 amino acids. V gave up 6 bases and J gave up 3 bases; unmatched junction bases: 8. CDR1 SGHNT and CDR2 YYREEE come from the germline V gene (reference sequence). CDR3 amino acids: CASTRGTTEETQYF. In DNA, the CDR3 is TGTGCCAGCACCCGGGGGACTACAGAAGAGACCCAGTACTTC. Using reference TRBV5-4 and TRBJ2-5 for the parts outside the CDR3, the full variable domain is ETGVTQSPTHLIKTRGQQVTLRCSSQSGHNTVSWYQQALGQGPQFIFQYYREEENGRGNFPPRFSGLQFPNYSSELNVNALELDDSALYLCASTRGTTEETQYFGPGTRLLVL.

This chain connects TRBV9 to TRBJ2-2; D uncertain. Germline V gene sequence: CDR1 SGDLS, CDR2 YYNGEE. With 6 bases removed from V and 3 bases from J, the gap between germline ends came to 9 bases. There are 13 residues in the CDR3. CDR3 DNA sequence: TGTGCCAGCACCCCATTGGACACCGGGGAGCTGTTTTTT. This encodes CASTPLDTGELFF. The full variable domain, in which reference TRBV9 and TRBJ2-2 provide the parts outside the CDR3, is DSGVTQTPKHLITATGQRVTLRCSPRSGDLSVYWYQQSLDQGLQFLIQYYNGEERAKGNILERFSAQQFPDLHSELNLSSLELGDSALYFCASTPLDTGELFFGEGSRLTVL.